This T cell receptor beta chain was sequenced in a study of blood T cell repertoires in COVID-19. Study summary: Sites in the United States, Italy and Spain provided acute and convalescent COVID-19 samples. Sample material is recorded as cDNA or gDNA derived from T cells, B-cell-depleted T cells, or PBMCs.

Original processing methods: From reference gene primer amplification, estimates of nucleated cell counts were derived. Using immunoSEQ multiplex PCR, the repertoire was profiled, and TCRdb retains in-frame clones only, with some absent. Clonal size and the V and J genes are those of that table, whereas D and trimming came from the DNA. The profile covers some 41,000 clones, with roughly 84% appearing a single time and about 10% taken by the ten largest. Sequenced material: peripheral blood. The receptor was derived from a man aged 60 to 75 with active COVID-19.

CDR3 nucleotide sequence: TGTGCCACCAGTGATTTCCGTCCGGACTTACAAGAGACCCAGTACTTC. Translated: CATSDFRPDLQETQYF. The gene calls are TRBV24-1 and TRBJ2-5; D may be TRBD2 (5 bases). CDR3 length: 16 amino acids. From germline, CDR1 is KGHDR and CDR2 SFDVKD. Trimming removed 1 base at V and 2 bases at J, with 13 bases between.